The source of this TCR beta chain is a study of CD8+ T cells in alopecia areata. Background on the study: Administration of oral tofacitinib to treated patients was at 5 to 10 mg twice daily.

Sequencing templates came from extracted RNA that was reverse transcribed into cDNA. Sequencing was performed with immunoSEQ multiplex PCR; in TCRdb, only in-frame clones are kept and a portion is missing. The table shows about 140,000 clones, with approximately 50% occurring only once. The CDR3 is made up of 15 amino acids. The V gene lost 2 bases and the J gene lost 7 bases, with 16 bases spanning the gap. Germline assignment: CDR1 WSHSY and CDR2 SAAADI. The V and J genes are TRBV10-2 and TRBJ2-3; D not resolved. Sequenced here: CD4+ T cells sorted from blood, sampled at week 0. This TCR came from a human donor with alopecia areata. The CDR3 coding sequence is TGCGCCAGCAGTGAGCCAAGCAAAGCGACCCATACGCAGTATTTT. It translates to CASSEPSKATHTQYF.